This T cell receptor (beta chain) originates from a study of T cells in Graves' hyperthyroidism and ophthalmopathy. Turning to this clonotype: This may be a read error: a much more frequent sequence differs by one nucleotide. The CDR3 carries no conserved terminal phenylalanine or tryptophan, so it likely arises from a read error.

Germline V gene data show CDR1 as SEHNR and CDR2 as FQNEAQ (reference sequence). Trimming stripped 5 bases from V and 4 bases from J, with 11 bases between. The CDR3 has 13 residues. RNA transcripts were the template for amplifying TCR beta CDR3 regions. Initially, a first-round RT-PCR of the TCR CDR3 employed the HTBI primer set. TCRdb independently ran MiXCR on the multiplex PCR reads; one entry per CDR3 protein. The repertoire holds approximately 300,000 distinct CDR3 sequences, with 15% to 20% as singletons. The rearrangement joins TRBV7-9 to TRBJ1-1; possibly TRBD1 for D (5 bases). Sample: blood. The sequence was obtained from a woman aged 55-69 years with Graves' ophthalmopathy. The CDR3 is CASSDKQGTEAFS. Here the CDR3 DNA reads TGTGCCAGCAGCGACAAGCAGGGCACTGAAGCTTTCTCT.